Below are 27 T cell receptor beta chains sequenced from a single sample in a study of CD8+ T cells in alopecia areata. In each case, RNA was isolated and then reverse transcribed into cDNA as the sequencing template. Generated by immunoSEQ multiplex PCR, the TCRdb table keeps only in-frame clones and is missing some. The sample holds about 39,000 clones, under 70% seen once. The treatment here: oral pan-JAK inhibitor, 5-10 mg twice daily. Sequenced material: CD8+ T cells sorted from blood, taken at week 4, from a patient treated with tofacitinib. These TCRs come from a human donor with alopecia areata.

The chain employs TRBV7-2 and TRBJ2-1; 10 bases are a match to TRBD2. The CDR3 consists of 15 residues. The junction had 7 bases not matched to a gene; V was cut back by 5 bases and J by 6 bases. From germline, CDR1 is SGHTA and CDR2 FQGNSA. The CDR3 sequence is CASSTSGGAGNEQFF. CDR3 DNA sequence: TGTGCCAGCAGCACAAGCGGGGGGGCCGGCAATGAGCAGTTCTTC.

This sequence joins TRBV27 and TRBJ2-1; D remains ambiguous. This CDR3 contains 12 residues. CDR1 is MNHEY and CDR2 is SMNVEV in the germline V gene (reference sequence). Trimming took off 10 bases at V and 9 bases at J, with 16 bases between the two ends. This CDR3 reads CATALGDREQFF. CDR3 nucleotide sequence: TGTGCCACTGCCCTGGGTGATCGTGAGCAGTTCTTC.

The chain uses TRBV15 and TRBJ1-1; D uncertain. The CDR3 extends over 13 amino acids. V lost 5 bases and J 4 bases, leaving 11 bases between the germline ends. Germline V gene lookup returns CDR1 LNHNV and CDR2 YYDKDF (reference sequence). DNA for the CDR3: TGTGCCACCAGCCTGCTAAAGGTCACTGAAGCTTTCTTT. Its translation: CATSLLKVTEAFF.

The chain carries TRBV5-1 and TRBJ2-2; D not resolved. CDR1 is SGHRS and CDR2 is YFSETQ in the germline V gene. The CDR3 has 12 residues. Trimming removed 4 bases from V and 2 bases from J, with 3 bases in between. The DNA for the CDR3 is TGCGCCAGCAGCATCAACACCGGGGAGCTGTTTTTT. Translation: CASSINTGELFF.

The rearrangement links TRBV14 to TRBJ2-7; D is ambiguous. Germline V CDR1 and CDR2: SGHDN, FVKESK. This CDR3 has 12 residues. The ends were cut back, 2 bases at V and 6 bases at J, with 8 bases in the middle. CDR3 nucleotides: TGTGCCAGCAGCCAACGGGCCACCGAGCAGTACTTC. As protein: CASSQRATEQYF. Complete variable domain (other parts from reference TRBV14 and TRBJ2-7): EAGVTQFPSHSVIEKGQTVTLRCDPISGHDNLYWYRRVMGKEIKFLLHFVKESKQDESGMPNNRFLAERTGGTYSTLKVQPAELEDSGVYFCASSQRATEQYFGPGTRLTVT.

The V and J genes are TRBV7-6 and TRBJ2-6, with D possibly being TRBD1 (5 bases). Germline CDR1 reads SGHVS; CDR2 reads FNYEAQ. V shed 7 bases and J shed 0 bases, with 19 bases lying between them. The CDR3 extends over 18 amino acids. The CDR3 DNA reads TGTGCCAGCACCGTCGAAACAGGCCGGATCTCTGGGGCCAACGTCCTGACTTTC. Translation gives CASTVETGRISGANVLTF.

The J gene is TRBJ2-7, the V gene TRBV27, with 9 bases lining up with TRBD2. V trimming: 6 bases; J trimming: 1 base; junction bases outside the gene matches: 4. This CDR3 has 14 residues. Germline assignment: CDR1 MNHEY and CDR2 SMNVEV (reference sequence). The DNA for the CDR3 is TGTGCCAGCAGCAGTCTAGCGGGGTCCTACGAGCAGTACTTC. Encoded protein: CASSSLAGSYEQYF.

This clone was counted once. The J gene is TRBJ2-7, the V gene TRBV27; D remains ambiguous. The V and J ends lost 6 bases and 3 bases respectively, with 9 bases between them. Germline V lookup: CDR1 MNHEY, CDR2 SMNVEV (reference sequence). The CDR3 totals 12 residues. The CDR3 DNA is TGTGCCAGCAGGAGGTTTGACTACGAGCAGTACTTC. Amino acid sequence: CASRRFDYEQYF.

J is TRBJ1-1 and V is TRBV7-2, with 7 positions matching TRBD1. Germline CDR1 reads SGHTA; CDR2 reads FQGNSA. Unmatched junction bases numbered 6, after V lost 5 bases and J lost 0 bases. The CDR3 has 15 amino acids. The CDR3 is CASSPHRGMNTEAFF. In nucleotides, the CDR3 is TGTGCCAGCAGCCCGCACAGGGGCATGAACACTGAAGCTTTCTTT.

This clone turned up a few times. The CDR3 loop reads CASSLTSYDGELFF. CDR3 coding DNA: TGTGCCAGCAGCCTTACTTCGTACGATGGGGAGCTGTTTTTT. The chain links TRBV27 to TRBJ2-2, with D unresolved. The CDR3 sequence is 14 residues long. V was cut by 6 bases and J by 8 bases, with 16 bases left in between. Per germline, CDR1 MNHEY and CDR2 SMNVEV (reference sequence).

The rearrangement uses TRBV6-5 and TRBJ2-6, with D perhaps TRBD2 (6 bases). The CDR3 has 13 amino acids. The V and J ends lost 10 bases and 1 base respectively, with 8 bases between them. Germline CDR1 reads MNHEY; CDR2 reads SVGAGI. The CDR3 DNA is TGTGCCACCGGGACTTCTGGGGCCAACGTCCTGACTTTC. Encoded protein: CATGTSGANVLTF.

The chain links TRBV4-3 to TRBJ1-6; TRBD1 agrees at 7 bases. With V trimmed by 0 bases and J by 0 bases, 14 bases remained unmatched. Germline V CDR1 and CDR2: LGHNA, YSLEER. There are 21 residues in the CDR3. The CDR3 loop reads CASSQDLEDRASGSYNSPLHF. Here the CDR3 DNA reads TGCGCCAGCAGCCAAGATCTGGAAGACAGGGCATCGGGCTCCTATAATTCACCCCTCCACTTT.

This clone was detected once. The gene calls are TRBV25-1 and TRBJ1-4, with D possibly being TRBD1 (5 bases). CDR1 is MGHDK and CDR2 is SYGVNS in the germline V gene. The CDR3 spans 15 residues. Trimming shortened V by 0 bases and J by 3 bases, and 8 bases separated the two germline ends. CDR3 coding DNA: TGTGCCAGCAGTGAATATAAGGGGCCTAATGAAAAACTGTTTTTT. The encoded protein is CASSEYKGPNEKLFF.

The chain is built from TRBV6-5 and TRBJ2-1, with a weak D call TRBD1 (6 bases). CDR3 length: 13 residues. V was pared by 7 bases and J by 4 bases, with 11 bases between. Germline V lookup: CDR1 MNHEY, CDR2 SVGAGI. As DNA, the CDR3 is TGTGCCAGCACGAGGGGGAATTACAATGAGCAGTTCTTC. Translation gives CASTRGNYNEQFF.

This clone was observed a single time. The V and J genes are TRBV23-1 and TRBJ1-2; unclear D gene. TRBV23-1 belongs to the ORF category, with a function that is uncertain. There are 13 residues in the CDR3. V lost 8 bases to trimming and J lost 0 bases, with 10 bases between them. This chain's CDR3 is CASPLGTNYGYTF. The CDR3 nucleotides read TGCGCCAGCCCACTCGGGACTAACTATGGCTACACCTTC.

This chain connects TRBV29-1 to TRBJ1-1; TRBD1 aligns across 11 bases. The CDR3 runs to 16 residues. Per the germline V gene, CDR1 is SQVTM and CDR2 is ANQGSEA. V trimming: 6 bases; J trimming: 0 bases; junction bases outside the gene matches: 9. CDR3 in DNA: TGCAGCGTGCTTACGGACAGGGGGCTATTGAACACTGAAGCTTTCTTT. Its translation: CSVLTDRGLLNTEAFF.

The V gene is TRBV29-1, the J gene TRBJ1-2, with 9 bases that match TRBD1. CDR1 is SQVTM, CDR2 ANQGSEA, per germline. The CDR3 consists of 12 residues. Germline trimming cut 6 bases from V and 6 bases from J; bases unmatched to any gene: 5. The DNA of the CDR3 is TGCAGCGTCCTAGGACAGGGGCATGGCTACACCTTC. Amino acid sequence: CSVLGQGHGYTF. Supplemented by reference TRBV29-1 and TRBJ1-2, the full variable domain reads SAVISQKPSRDICQRGTSLTIQCQVDSQVTMMFWYRQQPGQSLTLIATANQGSEATYESGFVIDKFPISRPNLTFSTLTVSNMSPEDSSIYLCSVLGQGHGYTFGSGTRLTVV.

The sample holds one count of this clone. The chain recombines TRBV7-2 with TRBJ2-7; no reliable D call. CDR3 length equals 13 residues. Germline CDR1 SGHTA, CDR2 FQGNSA. The V gene lost 1 base and the J gene lost 0 bases, with 4 bases spanning the gap. CDR3 region: CASSLGPSYEQYF. CDR3 nucleotide sequence: TGTGCCAGCAGCTTAGGTCCCTCCTACGAGCAGTACTTC.

With respect to this clone: Other DNA sequences from this sample encode an identical CDR3 as well. CDR3: CASSQSNSYGYTF. In DNA, the CDR3 is TGCGCCAGCAGCCAAAGCAACAGCTATGGCTACACCTTC. This sequence joins TRBV4-3 and TRBJ1-2; D is ambiguous. CDR3 length: 13 amino acids. Trimming removed 2 bases from V and 4 bases from J, with 8 bases in between. CDR1 is LGHNA and CDR2 is YSLEER in the germline V gene.

This clone has just a few counts. The CDR3 loop reads CASRIKRSSYEQYF. The CDR3 coding sequence is TGTGCCAGCAGAATAAAGAGGAGCTCCTACGAGCAGTACTTC. The chain combines TRBV6-1 with TRBJ2-7; D unresolved. The V gene's germline CDR1 is MNHNS and CDR2 SASEGT. The CDR3 has 14 residues. V was pared by 6 bases and J by 0 bases, with 12 bases between.

In this sample, this clone turned up a few times. The V gene is TRBV19, the J gene TRBJ2-2; D possibly corresponds to TRBD2 (6 bases). CDR1 is LNHDA and CDR2 is SQIVND in the germline V gene (reference sequence). V lost 11 bases and J lost 7, with 17 bases in between. This CDR3 has 13 residues. CDR3 sequence: CASGVPHGGELFF. In DNA form, the CDR3 reads TGTGCCTCGGGGGTCCCACATGGCGGGGAGCTGTTTTTT.

The rearrangement joins TRBV9 to TRBJ2-3; the match to TRBD2 covers 10 bases. The CDR3 contains 16 residues. In germline, CDR1 is SGDLS, CDR2 YYNGEE. With 0 bases clipped from V and 1 base from J, the junction kept 2 bases outside the gene matches. As DNA, the CDR3 is TGTGCCAGCAGCGTAGTAGCGGGGGGACGCACAGATACGCAGTATTTT. It translates to CASSVVAGGRTDTQYF.

The chain employs TRBV7-9 and TRBJ1-1, with D hard to call. V dropped 1 base and J dropped 4 bases, with 10 bases sitting between them. Per the germline V gene, CDR1 is SEHNR and CDR2 is FQNEAQ (reference sequence). The CDR3 sequence is 14 residues long. The CDR3 loop reads CASSLVRSGTEAFF. As DNA, the CDR3 is TGTGCCAGCAGCTTAGTAAGGTCCGGCACTGAAGCTTTCTTT. Looking up the rest from reference TRBV7-9 and TRBJ1-1 gives the full variable domain: DTGVSQNPRHKITKRGQNVTFRCDPISEHNRLYWYRQTLGQGPEFLTYFQNEAQLEKSRLLSDRFSAERPKGSFSTLEIQRTEQGDSAMYLCASSLVRSGTEAFFGQGTRLTVV.

The rearrangement uses TRBV30 and TRBJ1-2; TRBD1 matches 12 bases. Unmatched junction bases numbered 13, after V lost 3 bases and J lost 2 bases. CDR3 length equals 18 residues. Looked up from germline, CDR1 is GTSNPN and CDR2 is SVGIG (reference sequence). In DNA form, the CDR3 reads TGTGCCTGGAGACGCGGGCCCGGGACAGGGGGCTCCAACTATGGCTACACCTTC. Translation gives CAWRRGPGTGGSNYGYTF.

The chain is built from TRBV27 and TRBJ2-1; D remains unclear. In germline, CDR1 is MNHEY, CDR2 SMNVEV (reference sequence). CDR3 length: 14 amino acids. V lost 3 bases, J lost 7 bases, and 13 bases lay in between. In DNA form, the CDR3 reads TGTGCCAGCAGTTTCCGGCTGCCGATGAATGAGCAGTTCTTC. It codes for CASSFRLPMNEQFF.

This sequence joins TRBV6-6 and TRBJ2-1; TRBD2 matches at 8 bases. Germline lookup yields CDR1 MNHNY and CDR2 SVGAGI (reference sequence). This CDR3 region has 16 residues. V gave up 7 bases and J gave up 0 bases; unmatched junction bases: 8. Here the CDR3 DNA reads TGTGCCAGCATCCCCACCGGGACTAGCTCCTACAATGAGCAGTTCTTC. Translating gives CASIPTGTSSYNEQFF.

This clone was counted only a few times. The chain has TRBV5-6 and TRBJ2-7, with D maybe TRBD1 (5 bases). V shed 4 bases and J shed 5 bases, with 10 bases lying between them. The CDR3 runs 12 residues. Per germline, CDR1 SGHDT and CDR2 YYEEEE. CDR3 sequence (DNA): TGTGCCAGCAGCCTCTCAGGGAACGAGCAGTACTTC. Translating it yields CASSLSGNEQYF.